This TCR beta chain appears in the sequencing data of a study of molecular identifiers for immune sequencing clone quantification. Whole-study findings and limits: More than 97% of effector molecules, versus under 1% of naive-cell molecules, belonged to clones above 20 RNA copies. Barcode collisions between identical TCR molecules could shrink estimates of highly expanded clone sizes.

A remark on this clonotype: Its antigen is unidentified.

Bulk libraries came from a prior protocol with listed TCR primers. MiXCR, applied by TCRdb to the PCR reads, yields one record per CDR3 protein. This table has some 590,000 distinct CDR3 sequences, around 25% appearing once. In the sort, naive CD8 T cells were defined as CD8+CD4-CCR7+CD45RA+. V gave up 2 bases and J gave up 5 bases, with 15 bases separating them. Germline V gene data show CDR1 as LNHDA and CDR2 as SQIVND (reference sequence). This CDR3 spans 15 amino acids. The receptor was isolated from a human donor in good health. Some libraries in this study had Jurkat cell RNA spiked in. V gene TRBV19 combines with J gene TRBJ2-5; D remains unclear. Sequenced sample: naive CD8+ T cells from blood, with Jurkat cell RNA spiked in. Indicated subset: FACS-sorted CD8+CD4-CCR7+CD45RA+ naive T cells. The CDR3 region is CASSILWSSTETQYF. The DNA of the CDR3 is TGTGCCAGTAGTATACTTTGGTCTAGTACGGAGACCCAGTACTTC.